The T cell receptor (beta chain) under discussion was sequenced for a study of control samples from healthy donors and cancer patients. This table comes from immunoSEQ multiplex PCR, and its TCRdb copy is limited to in-frame clones, with some not included. The table has 50,000 or so clones, roughly 87% seen once. V trimming: 4 bases; J trimming: 3 bases; junction bases outside the gene matches: 8. Germline V gene lookup returns CDR1 SGHRS and CDR2 YFSETQ. This CDR3 comprises 16 residues. This TCR derives from a man over 45 in good health. The rearrangement links TRBV5-1 to TRBJ2-1; TRBD2 matches at 9 bases. Material for sequencing was blood. This chain's CDR3 is CASSPVAGARYNEQFF. CDR3 in DNA: TGCGCCAGCAGCCCCGTAGCGGGAGCCCGCTACAATGAGCAGTTCTTC.